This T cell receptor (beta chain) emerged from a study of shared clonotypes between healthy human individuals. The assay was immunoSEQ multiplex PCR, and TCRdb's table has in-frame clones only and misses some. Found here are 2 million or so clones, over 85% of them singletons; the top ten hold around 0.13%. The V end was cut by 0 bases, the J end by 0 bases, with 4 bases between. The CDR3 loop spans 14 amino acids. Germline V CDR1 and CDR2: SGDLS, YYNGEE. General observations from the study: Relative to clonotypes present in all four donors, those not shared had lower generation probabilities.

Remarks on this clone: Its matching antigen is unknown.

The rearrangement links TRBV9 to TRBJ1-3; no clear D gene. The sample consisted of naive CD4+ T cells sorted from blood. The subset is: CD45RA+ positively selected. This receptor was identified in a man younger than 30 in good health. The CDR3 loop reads CASSVVYSGNTIYF. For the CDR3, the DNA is TGTGCCAGCAGCGTAGTCTACTCTGGAAACACCATATATTTT.